These 29 T cell receptor beta chains were sequenced from one sample in a study of T cell responses to AZD1222 COVID-19 vaccine. Data came from immunoSEQ multiplex PCR; TCRdb stores just in-frame clones and leaves some out. The sample lists roughly 110,000 clones; under 95% were seen once. This specimen consisted of peripheral blood, obtained on day 0 of AZD1222 vaccination. Every receptor here comes from an adult in good health.

The chain has TRBV12-3 or TRBV12-4 and TRBJ1-4, with 7 bases aligning to TRBD1. CDR3 length: 13 amino acids. V lost 7 bases, J lost 6 bases, and 5 bases stayed unmatched. CDR3 sequence (DNA): TGTGCCAGCACCGACAGGGCCTATGAAAAACTGTTTTTT. Protein sequence: CASTDRAYEKLFF.

The chain combines TRBV29-1 with TRBJ2-1; 8 bases are shared with TRBD1. The CDR3 extends over 16 amino acids. The junction had 6 bases not matched to a gene; V was cut back by 0 bases and J by 2 bases. Per the germline V gene, CDR1 is SQVTM and CDR2 is ANQGSEA. The CDR3 DNA is TGCAGCGTTGAAGACCCGGACAGGGCGGCCTACAATGAGCAGTTCTTC. Translated: CSVEDPDRAAYNEQFF.

V usage is TRBV3-1 (or the pseudogene TRBV3-2) and J usage is TRBJ2-1; 8 bases are a match to TRBD2. CDR1 is LGHDT and CDR2 is YNNKEL in the germline V gene (reference sequence). The V gene end was trimmed by 2 bases and the J gene end by 12 bases; junction bases not matched to a gene: 12. The CDR3 consists of 15 residues. The CDR3 protein is CASSQQLGLGAVQFF. In DNA, the CDR3 is TGTGCCAGCAGCCAACAATTGGGACTAGGGGCCGTGCAGTTCTTC.

The genes are TRBV5-6 and TRBJ1-2; 8 bases fit TRBD1. The CDR3 sequence is 13 residues long. V was pared by 2 bases and J by 8 bases, with 5 bases of the junction left unmatched. Germline V gene data show CDR1 as SGHDT and CDR2 as YYEEEE. CDR3 amino acids: CASSFMTGEGYTF. CDR3 DNA sequence: TGTGCCAGCAGCTTCATGACAGGGGAGGGCTACACCTTC.

The J gene is TRBJ2-7, the V gene TRBV5-1; 8 bases map to TRBD1. The CDR3 totals 15 residues. CDR1 is SGHRS and CDR2 is YFSETQ in the germline V gene. The V gene end was trimmed by 4 bases and the J gene end by 5 bases; junction bases not matched to a gene: 11. CDR3 amino acids: CASSTRQGMVNEQYF. CDR3 nucleotides: TGCGCCAGCAGCACTAGACAGGGGATGGTCAACGAGCAGTACTTC.

The genes are TRBV7-3 and TRBJ2-3, with D possibly TRBD1 on 7 matching bases. Between the trimmed V and J ends, which lost 5 bases and 4 bases, there was a span of 22 bases. Germline loops: CDR1 SGHTA, CDR2 FQGTGA. This CDR3 comprises 17 residues. This CDR3 is CASSHGRARGAPDTQYF. In nucleotides, the CDR3 is TGTGCCAGCAGCCACGGCAGGGCCAGGGGGGCCCCAGATACGCAGTATTTT.

The chain carries TRBV19 and TRBJ1-6, with D maybe TRBD1 (5 bases). This CDR3 contains 15 residues. Germline V gives CDR1 LNHDA, CDR2 SQIVND (reference sequence). V gave up 5 bases and J gave up 3 bases, with 11 bases separating them. CDR3 nucleotides: TGTGCCAGTAGTGGTCGGGACGGCTATAATTCACCCCTCCACTTT. Protein: CASSGRDGYNSPLHF.

In regard to this clone: At the DNA level, this CDR3 is encoded by other sequences in the same sample as well. This chain uses TRBV30 with TRBJ1-1, with D hard to call. Trimming stripped 1 base from V and 2 bases from J, with 5 bases between. Germline CDR1 is GTSNPN and CDR2 is SVGIG (reference sequence). The CDR3 contains 12 residues. CDR3 in DNA: TGTGCCTGGAGTGACGGAAACACTGAAGCTTTCTTT. This sequence encodes CAWSDGNTEAFF.

The chain carries TRBV6-5 and TRBJ2-1; the D gene is possibly TRBD2 (5 bases). Germline V lookup: CDR1 MNHEY, CDR2 SVGAGI. The CDR3 contains 12 residues. Trimming pared 6 bases from V and 12 bases from J, leaving 15 bases between. The CDR3 DNA sequence: TGTGCCAGCAGAGACCCGGGGTATGGGCAGTTCTTC. Translating gives CASRDPGYGQFF.

The chain combines TRBV19 with TRBJ1-1; D is possibly TRBD1 (5 bases). The germline V gene encodes CDR1 LNHDA and CDR2 SQIVND (reference sequence). Trimming pared 3 bases from V and 2 bases from J, leaving 19 bases between. This CDR3 spans 17 amino acids. CDR3 amino acids: CASSIGGDPIFNTEAFF. The CDR3 DNA sequence: TGTGCCAGTAGTATTGGGGGGGACCCGATATTTAACACTGAAGCTTTCTTT.

The CDR3 is CASSSSVVGGSNEQFF. Written as DNA, the CDR3 is TGTGCCAGTAGCTCTTCTGTAGTGGGGGGAAGCAATGAGCAGTTCTTC. The J gene is TRBJ2-1, the V gene TRBV19; a weak D match, TRBD2 (6 bases). The CDR3 covers 16 residues. CDR1 and CDR2 from the germline V gene are LNHDA and SQIVND (reference sequence). V lost 6 bases and J 6 bases, leaving 21 bases between the germline ends. The full variable domain, in which reference TRBV19 and TRBJ2-1 provide the parts outside the CDR3, is DGGITQSPKYLFRKEGQNVTLSCEQNLNHDAMYWYRQDPGQGLRLIYYSQIVNDFQKGDIAEGYSVSREKKESFPLTVTSAQKNPTAFYLCASSSSVVGGSNEQFFGPGTRLTVL.

This clone occurred once. This rearrangement joins TRBV10-3 to TRBJ2-7; D ambiguous. Germline V CDR1 and CDR2: ENHRY, SYGVKD. This CDR3 spans 11 amino acids. Trimming shortened V by 5 bases and J by 2 bases, and 4 bases separated the two germline ends. The DNA of the CDR3 is TGTGCCATCAGTACTGCCTACGAGCAGTACTTC. It translates to CAISTAYEQYF.

The V call is TRBV6-2 or TRBV6-3, the J call TRBJ2-2; D is possibly TRBD2 (5 bases). Germline V gives CDR1 MNHEY, CDR2 SVGEGT. This CDR3 has 15 amino acids. V lost 4 bases to trimming and J lost 6 bases, with 15 bases between them. CDR3 sequence: CASSFAGETAGELFF. CDR3 sequence (DNA): TGTGCCAGCAGTTTTGCCGGGGAAACGGCCGGGGAGCTGTTTTTT.

The rearrangement joins TRBV4-3 to TRBJ2-7, with D hard to call. Per the germline V gene, CDR1 is LGHNA and CDR2 is YSLEER. The CDR3 contains 15 residues. The germline V and J ends were trimmed by 0 bases and 2 bases, with 11 bases remaining between them. The CDR3 bases are TGCGCCAGCAGCCAAGATTACCACGCGGCCTACGAGCAGTACTTC. Translated: CASSQDYHAAYEQYF.

This clone was observed a single time. The V call is TRBV11-2, the J call TRBJ1-1; no definite D call. The V end was cut by 2 bases, the J end by 6 bases, with 10 bases between. Germline V gives CDR1 SGHAT, CDR2 FQNNGV. The CDR3 length is 13 residues. The DNA of the CDR3 is TGTGCCAGCAGCTTAACTGTTCGGGCTGAAGCTTTCTTT. This gives the protein CASSLTVRAEAFF.

This clone was seen only once. The chain links TRBV7-6 to TRBJ1-2; 8 nucleotides agree with TRBD1. The CDR3 covers 15 residues. From germline, CDR1 is SGHVS and CDR2 FNYEAQ. V was clipped by 4 bases and J by 2 bases; unmatched bases: 6. The CDR3 DNA follows: TGTGCCAGCAGCTCACGGACAGGGCCAAACTATGGCTACACCTTC. It encodes CASSSRTGPNYGYTF.

The chain uses TRBV28 and TRBJ2-5; 10 bases map to TRBD2. Germline values: CDR1 MDHEN, CDR2 SYDVKM. The CDR3 length is 17 residues. Unmatched junction bases numbered 13, after V lost 5 bases and J lost 4 bases. The CDR3 loop is CASSRGRLAGGAETQYF. CDR3 sequence (DNA): TGTGCCAGCAGTAGAGGGCGGTTAGCGGGGGGTGCAGAGACCCAGTACTTC.

The chain employs TRBV27 and TRBJ2-1; unclear D gene. The CDR3 length is 13 residues. Germline CDR1 MNHEY, CDR2 SMNVEV (reference sequence). V lost 5 bases and J 8 bases, leaving 13 bases between the germline ends. The CDR3 sequence is CASSQQFFYEQFF. CDR3 nucleotides: TGTGCCAGCAGTCAGCAGTTTTTCTATGAGCAGTTCTTC.

Of note for this clone: The germline gene is not matched at one end of the junction; a read error may be the cause. V and J are TRBV23-1 and TRBJ2-2; D might be TRBD1 or TRBD2, each matching 6 bases. TRBV23-1 qualifies as an ORF whose function is uncertain. The CDR3 contains 18 residues. CDR3 sequence: CASSQSNRGQGNAGELFF. As DNA, the CDR3 is TGCGCCAGCAGTCAATCGAATCGGGGGCAGGGGAACGCCGGGGAGCTGTTTTTT.

This clone was found once. This sequence joins TRBV6-2 or TRBV6-3 and TRBJ2-2; tentative D call: TRBD2 (6 bases). Germline assignment: CDR1 MNHEY and CDR2 SVGEGT. The CDR3 sequence is 16 residues long. Trimming pared 5 bases from V and 9 bases from J, leaving 22 bases between. CDR3 residues: CASSGAGTYAFWELFF. The CDR3 DNA is TGTGCCAGCAGTGGCGCCGGGACTTACGCCTTTTGGGAGCTGTTTTTT.

This chain joins TRBV6-2 or TRBV6-3 and TRBJ1-5, with 7 bases fitting TRBD1. Unmatched junction bases numbered 12, after V lost 7 bases and J lost 0 bases. The germline V gene has CDR1 MNHEY and CDR2 SVGEGT. The CDR3 spans 17 residues. CDR3 nucleotides: TGTGCCAGCATCCCATCCACAGGGGTGGGTAGCAATCAGCCCCAGCATTTT. Translating gives CASIPSTGVGSNQPQHF.

The chain recombines TRBV5-5 with TRBJ1-4; D is unresolved. This CDR3 has 17 amino acids. Germline-derived CDR1 and CDR2 are SGHKS and YYEKEE (reference sequence). V lost 2 bases and J 2 bases, leaving 16 bases between the germline ends. This CDR3 is CASSFIQQGLTNEKLFF. CDR3 nucleotide sequence: TGTGCCAGCAGCTTCATACAACAAGGGTTGACTAATGAAAAACTGTTTTTT.

A note on this clone: At one end the junction does not follow the germline gene, possibly because of a read error. This sequence joins TRBV6-5 and TRBJ1-3, with TRBD1 matching over 11 bases. Germline V lookup: CDR1 MNHEY, CDR2 SVGAGI. The CDR3 totals 13 residues. CDR3 bases: TGTGCCAGCAGCCCCCCCGGGACAGGGGGTAAAGTCTTT. Translating it yields CASSPPGTGGKVF.

The CDR3 region is CASSYRNRGGTEAFF. In DNA form, the CDR3 reads TGTGCCAGCAGTTACAGAAATCGAGGGGGCACTGAAGCTTTCTTT. The chain is built from TRBV6-7 and TRBJ1-1; D is perhaps TRBD1 (6 bases). TRBV6-7 is an open reading frame, and its role is uncertain. V gave up 2 bases and J gave up 4 bases, with 14 bases separating them. The CDR3 has 15 amino acids.

V is TRBV30 and J is TRBJ1-1, with 9 positions matching TRBD1. In germline, CDR1 is GTSNPN, CDR2 SVGIG (reference sequence). After removal of 8 bases from V and 0 bases from J, the junction contained 1 base not matched to a gene. This CDR3 is 12 amino acids long. The CDR3 nucleotides are TGTGCCCGGGACAGGGTGAACACTGAAGCTTTCTTT. Its protein is CARDRVNTEAFF.

The CDR3 DNA sequence: TGTGCTAGTGGTTTGGAAGGGGGTTCACCCCTCCACTTT. Translation gives CASGLEGGSPLHF. The rearrangement uses TRBV12-5 and TRBJ1-6, with D tentatively TRBD1 (6 bases). The CDR3 length is 13 residues. Germline V gene sequence: CDR1 LGHNT, CDR2 FRNRAP. Trimming shortened V by 1 base and J by 9 bases, and 7 bases separated the two germline ends.

The count of this clone is one. CDR3 protein: CASSVVAGARHNEQFF. Written as DNA, the CDR3 is TGTGCCAGCAGCGTAGTTGCGGGGGCCAGACACAATGAGCAGTTCTTC. The rearrangement links TRBV9 to TRBJ2-1, with D possibly matching TRBD2 (7 bases). Germline V CDR1 and CDR2: SGDLS, YYNGEE. V was trimmed by 0 bases and J by 5 bases, leaving 15 bases between them. This CDR3 is built from 16 residues.

In its sample, this clone was seen once. Here the CDR3 DNA reads TGCGCCAGCAGCTTGGACGGGTTTATGCAGGGAAGCTCTGGAAACACCATATATTTT. Residues: CASSLDGFMQGSSGNTIYF. This chain joins TRBV5-1 and TRBJ1-3; the D gene is possibly TRBD1 (5 bases). The CDR3 covers 19 residues. V lost 0 bases and J lost 0, with 19 bases in between. Germline CDR1 and CDR2: SGHRS and YFSETQ.

The J gene is TRBJ2-3, the V gene TRBV27; 8 bases agree with TRBD1. The CDR3 is 15 residues long. Looked up from germline, CDR1 is MNHEY and CDR2 is SMNVEV (reference sequence). The ends lost 6 bases at V and 1 base at J; junction bases unmatched: 6. The CDR3 spells CASRRAGGGTDTQYF. CDR3 nucleotide sequence: TGTGCCAGCAGGAGGGCAGGGGGCGGCACAGATACGCAGTATTTT.